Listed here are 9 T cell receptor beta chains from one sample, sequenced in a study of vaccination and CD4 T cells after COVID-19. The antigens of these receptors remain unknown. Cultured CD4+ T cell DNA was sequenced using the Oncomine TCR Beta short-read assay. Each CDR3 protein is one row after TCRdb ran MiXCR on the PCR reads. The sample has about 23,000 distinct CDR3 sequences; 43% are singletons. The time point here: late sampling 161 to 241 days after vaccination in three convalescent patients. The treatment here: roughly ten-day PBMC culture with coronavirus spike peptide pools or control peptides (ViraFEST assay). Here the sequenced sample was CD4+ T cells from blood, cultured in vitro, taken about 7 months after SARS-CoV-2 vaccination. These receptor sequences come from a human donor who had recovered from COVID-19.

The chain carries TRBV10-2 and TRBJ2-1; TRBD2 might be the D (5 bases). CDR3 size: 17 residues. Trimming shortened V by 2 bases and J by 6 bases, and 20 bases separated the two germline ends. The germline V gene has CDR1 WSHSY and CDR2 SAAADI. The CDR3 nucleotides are TGCGCCAGCAGTGAGGCCCCCCGATCTACTCGGGGCAATGAGCAGTTCTTC. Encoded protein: CASSEAPRSTRGNEQFF.

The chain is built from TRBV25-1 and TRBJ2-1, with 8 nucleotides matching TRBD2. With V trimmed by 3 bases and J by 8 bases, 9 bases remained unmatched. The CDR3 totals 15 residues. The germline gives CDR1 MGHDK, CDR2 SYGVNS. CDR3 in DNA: TGTGCCAGCAGTGATCCGGGACTAGGGGCTCATGAGCAGTTCTTC. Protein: CASSDPGLGAHEQFF.

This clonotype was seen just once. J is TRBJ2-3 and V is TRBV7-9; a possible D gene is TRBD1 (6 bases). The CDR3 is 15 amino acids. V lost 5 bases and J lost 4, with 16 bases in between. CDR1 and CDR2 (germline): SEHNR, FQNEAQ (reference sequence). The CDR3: CASSAGQGFADTQYF. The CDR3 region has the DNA TGTGCCAGCAGCGCAGGGCAGGGGTTTGCAGATACGCAGTATTTT.

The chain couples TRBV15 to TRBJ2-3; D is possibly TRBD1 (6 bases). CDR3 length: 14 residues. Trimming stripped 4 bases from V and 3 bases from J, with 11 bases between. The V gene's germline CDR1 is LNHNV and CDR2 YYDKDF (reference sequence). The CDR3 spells CATSKGQRTDTQYF. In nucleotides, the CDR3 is TGTGCCACCAGCAAAGGACAGAGGACAGATACGCAGTATTTT.

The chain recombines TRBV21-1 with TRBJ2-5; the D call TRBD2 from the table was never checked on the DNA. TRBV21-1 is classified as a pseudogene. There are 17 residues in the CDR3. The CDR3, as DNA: TGTGCCAGCAGCAAAGCCCCACTAGCGGGAGCCCCAGAGACCCAGTACTTC. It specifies CASSKAPLAGAPETQYF.

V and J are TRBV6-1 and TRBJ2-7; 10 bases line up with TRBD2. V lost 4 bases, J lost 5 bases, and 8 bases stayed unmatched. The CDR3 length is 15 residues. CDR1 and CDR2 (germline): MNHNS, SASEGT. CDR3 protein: CASSVLAGVWNEQYF. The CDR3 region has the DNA TGTGCCAGCAGTGTTCTAGCGGGAGTGTGGAACGAGCAGTACTTC.

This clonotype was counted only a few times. The CDR3 nucleotides are TGTGCCAGCAGTTTATATCGGGGGACAGGGCGGTTCTTC. Translating gives CASSLYRGTGRFF. This sequence joins TRBV27 and TRBJ2-1, with TRBD1 matching 9 bases. The germline CDR1 and CDR2 sequences are MNHEY and SMNVEV (reference sequence). The ends lost 1 base at V and 15 bases at J; junction bases unmatched: 7. The length of the CDR3 is 13 residues.

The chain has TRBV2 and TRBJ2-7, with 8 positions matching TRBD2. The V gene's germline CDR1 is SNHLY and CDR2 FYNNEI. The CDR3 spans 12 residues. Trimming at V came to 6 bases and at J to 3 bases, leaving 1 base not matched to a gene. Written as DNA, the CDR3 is TGTGCCAGCAGGAGCGGGGGCTACGAGCAGTACTTC. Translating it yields CASRSGGYEQYF.

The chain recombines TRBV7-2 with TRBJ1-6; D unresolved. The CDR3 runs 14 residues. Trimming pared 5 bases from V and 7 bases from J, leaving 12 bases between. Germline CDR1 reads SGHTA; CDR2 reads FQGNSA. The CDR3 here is CASSGRTSNSPLHF. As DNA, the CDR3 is TGTGCCAGCAGCGGGAGGACGAGCAATTCACCCCTCCACTTT.